The next 32 T cell receptor beta chains were all read from a single sample in a study of siplizumab effects on memory and regulatory T cells. TCRdb's copy holds only in-frame clones and misses some; the assay was immunoSEQ multiplex PCR. The sample has approximately 110,000 clones, more than 85% seen once. Sequencing was done on a sample of CD4+ T cells sorted from blood. The origin of the receptors is a human donor in good health.

The rearrangement uses TRBV6-5 and TRBJ1-3; tentatively, D is TRBD1 (6 bases). V was trimmed by 5 bases and J by 0 bases, leaving 11 bases between them. This CDR3 is 15 amino acids long. Germline CDR1 is MNHEY and CDR2 is SVGAGI. The CDR3 sequence is CASSLDSNSGNTIYF. The CDR3 bases are TGTGCCAGCAGTCTGGACAGCAACTCTGGAAACACCATATATTTT.

The rearrangement uses TRBV19 and TRBJ1-6; TRBD1 agrees at 9 bases. This CDR3 is 15 amino acids long. V lost 5 bases and J lost 6; bases outside the gene matches: 5. Germline values: CDR1 LNHDA, CDR2 SQIVND (reference sequence). CDR3 region: CASSPQQGANSPLHF. CDR3 DNA sequence: TGTGCCAGTAGTCCCCAACAGGGGGCTAATTCACCCCTCCACTTT.

This rearrangement joins TRBV9 to TRBJ2-1; TRBD2 matches 12 bases. This CDR3 comprises 15 residues. V lost 4 bases, J lost 5 bases, and 4 bases stayed unmatched. The germline CDR1 and CDR2 sequences are SGDLS and YYNGEE. CDR3 DNA sequence: TGTGCCAGCAGCTACAGGACTAGCGGGAACAATGAGCAGTTCTTC. Protein sequence: CASSYRTSGNNEQFF.

The chain links TRBV9 to TRBJ2-1, with 9 bases aligning to TRBD2. Unmatched junction bases numbered 5, after V lost 4 bases and J lost 9 bases. The CDR3 covers 13 residues. Germline CDR1 reads SGDLS; CDR2 reads YYNGEE. This CDR3 reads CASSTLAGTEQFF. CDR3 in DNA: TGTGCCAGCAGCACCCTAGCGGGGACTGAGCAGTTCTTC.

The chain carries TRBV9 and TRBJ2-5; possible D gene TRBD2, 6 bases. Germline V lookup: CDR1 SGDLS, CDR2 YYNGEE. The CDR3 has 13 residues. V lost 0 bases and J lost 4, with 7 bases in between. The DNA for the CDR3 is TGTGCCAGCAGCGTAGTGGGGGGAGAGACCCAGTACTTC. This gives the protein CASSVVGGETQYF.

The chain couples TRBV5-4 to TRBJ2-5; 13 bases map to TRBD2. Per germline, CDR1 SGHNT and CDR2 YYREEE (reference sequence). There are 16 residues in the CDR3. With 3 bases clipped from V and 5 bases from J, the junction kept 7 bases outside the gene matches. The CDR3, as DNA: TGTGCCAGCAGCTCCGCGGGACTAGCGGGGCGGGAGACCCAGTACTTC. This codes for CASSSAGLAGRETQYF.

The gene calls are TRBV7-2 and TRBJ2-5; D remains unclear. The CDR3 is made up of 15 amino acids. Trimming stripped 2 bases from V and 5 bases from J, with 15 bases between. Germline V gives CDR1 SGHTA, CDR2 FQGNSA. The CDR3, as DNA: TGTGCCAGCAGCTTAAACGTCCGGGCCCTGGAGACCCAGTACTTC. Translated: CASSLNVRALETQYF. The whole variable domain, filled in from reference TRBV7-2 and TRBJ2-5, reads GAGVSQSPSNKVTEKGKDVELRCDPISGHTALYWYRQSLGQGLEFLIYFQGNSAPDKSGLPSDRFSAERTGGSVSTLTIQRTQQEDSAVYLCASSLNVRALETQYFGPGTRLLVL.

For the CDR3, the DNA is TGTGCCAGCAGTTACTCCGGAAGGGCACGGAATGAAAAACTGTTTTTT. This translates into CASSYSGRARNEKLFF. The V call is TRBV6-5, the J call TRBJ1-4; D uncertain. Per the germline V gene, CDR1 is MNHEY and CDR2 is SVGAGI. This CDR3 has 16 residues. The ends were cut back, 0 bases at V and 5 bases at J, with 13 bases in the middle.

The rearrangement uses TRBV9 and TRBJ1-2; possible D gene TRBD1, 6 bases. Per the germline V gene, CDR1 is SGDLS and CDR2 is YYNGEE. The CDR3 contains 14 residues. V shed 4 bases and J shed 0 bases, with 10 bases lying between them. CDR3 DNA: TGTGCCAGCAGCTCCGGGGGGCCTAACTATGGCTACACCTTC. It encodes CASSSGGPNYGYTF.

The V gene is TRBV30, the J gene TRBJ2-3; 8 nucleotides align to TRBD2. The V segment lost 3 bases and the J segment 4 bases; nucleotides outside the gene matches: 3. Germline V gives CDR1 GTSNPN, CDR2 SVGIG (reference sequence). This CDR3 has 13 amino acids. The DNA for the CDR3 is TGTGCCTGGAGGGGACTAGATTCAGATACGCAGTATTTT. This codes for CAWRGLDSDTQYF.

This chain links TRBV6-5 with TRBJ2-5; the D is unclear. The CDR3 has 12 amino acids. Germline V lookup: CDR1 MNHEY, CDR2 SVGAGI. Trimming shortened V by 6 bases and J by 5 bases, and 10 bases separated the two germline ends. CDR3 sequence: CASSQHRETQYF. The DNA for the CDR3 is TGTGCCAGCAGCCAACATCGGGAGACCCAGTACTTC.

The chain combines TRBV6-5 with TRBJ2-2, with D hard to call. Germline assignment: CDR1 MNHEY and CDR2 SVGAGI. V gave up 8 bases and J gave up 2 bases, with 12 bases separating them. This CDR3 comprises 14 residues. DNA for the CDR3: TGTGCCAGCCGAACGACCCCCAACACCGGGGAGCTGTTTTTT. Amino acid sequence: CASRTTPNTGELFF.

The chain couples TRBV5-1 to TRBJ2-1; perhaps TRBD2 as D (5 bases). The V gene lost 7 bases and the J gene lost 12 bases, with 17 bases spanning the gap. From germline, CDR1 is SGHRS and CDR2 YFSETQ. This CDR3 is built from 12 residues. The chain's CDR3 is CASAPTGILQFF. CDR3 DNA sequence: TGCGCCAGCGCCCCGACCGGGATTTTGCAGTTCTTC.

The gene calls are TRBV21-1 and TRBJ2-6; TRBD1, the table's D call, lacks a check against the DNA. TRBV21-1 corresponds to a pseudogene. This CDR3 has 16 residues. The CDR3 is CASSKEWQTGANVLTF. CDR3 sequence (DNA): TGTGCCAGCAGCAAAGAGTGGCAGACTGGGGCCAACGTCCTGACTTTC.

The chain combines TRBV11-2 with TRBJ2-5; tentative D call: TRBD2 (5 bases). This CDR3 contains 14 residues. The germline CDR1 and CDR2 sequences are SGHAT and FQNNGV. Trimming removed 5 bases from V and 1 base from J, with 11 bases in between. In nucleotides, the CDR3 is TGTGCCAGCAGCAAGGGAGCAGGCCAAGAGACCCAGTACTTC. This codes for CASSKGAGQETQYF.

The CDR3 reads CASRPRAELYNEQFF. The CDR3 bases are TGTGCCAGTAGACCAAGGGCAGAACTCTACAATGAGCAGTTCTTC. V is TRBV19 and J is TRBJ2-1; D is undetermined. Germline V CDR1 and CDR2: LNHDA, SQIVND (reference sequence). Trimming took 6 bases from V and 3 from J, leaving 15 bases between them. This CDR3 spans 15 amino acids.

This rearrangement joins TRBV7-2 to TRBJ2-2; unclear D gene. V gave up 4 bases and J gave up 1 base, with 10 bases separating them. CDR3 length equals 15 residues. CDR1 is SGHTA and CDR2 is FQGNSA in the germline V gene. This chain's CDR3 is CASSSRTQNTGELFF. The CDR3 nucleotides read TGTGCCAGCAGCTCGAGAACACAGAACACCGGGGAGCTGTTTTTT.

The chain carries TRBV13 and TRBJ2-3, with D possibly matching TRBD2 (6 bases). The CDR3 is made up of 13 amino acids. Germline CDR1 and CDR2: PRHDT and FYEKMQ (reference sequence). Trimming stripped 8 bases from V and 0 bases from J, with 9 bases between. The DNA of the CDR3 is TGTGCCAGCTCGGAGGGTAGCACAGATACGCAGTATTTT. It is translated as CASSEGSTDTQYF.

V gene TRBV28 combines with J gene TRBJ1-3; TRBD1 agrees at 10 bases. Germline CDR1 MDHEN, CDR2 SYDVKM. The CDR3 extends over 14 amino acids. The V segment lost 8 bases and the J segment 7 bases; nucleotides outside the gene matches: 8. CDR3 sequence: CASLPGQGRNTIYF. In DNA form, the CDR3 reads TGTGCCAGCCTACCGGGACAGGGGCGGAACACCATATATTTT.

The rearrangement joins TRBV7-9 to TRBJ1-2; no clear D. The CDR3 is made up of 10 amino acids. Deletions cut 8 bases from V and 12 bases from J, with 13 bases between. CDR1 is SEHNR and CDR2 is FQNEAQ in the germline V gene (reference sequence). The DNA for the CDR3 is TGTGCCAGCCCCTCACGGGTGGACACCTTC. It encodes CASPSRVDTF.

The chain joins TRBV4-1 to TRBJ2-1; weak D call: TRBD1 (5 bases). The germline V and J ends were trimmed by 2 bases and 14 bases, with 13 bases remaining between them. Per germline, CDR1 MGHRA and CDR2 YSYEKL. This CDR3 contains 12 residues. The CDR3 region is CASSQRPGREFF. CDR3 in DNA: TGCGCCAGCAGCCAACGACCCGGCAGGGAGTTCTTC.

This clone was counted a few times. The same CDR3 can be traced to other DNA sequences in this sample. This sequence joins TRBV6-1 and TRBJ1-2, with 7 bases that match TRBD1. Germline CDR1 is MNHNS and CDR2 is SASEGT. The V and J ends lost 6 bases and 6 bases, in that order; junction bases with no gene match: 4. The CDR3 is 12 residues long. The CDR3 bases are TGTGCCAGCAGCCGACAGGGAGATGGCTACACCTTC. It specifies CASSRQGDGYTF.

Here the CDR3 DNA reads TGTGCCAGTAGTAATGGAAACACCATATATTTT. Translating gives CASSNGNTIYF. This sequence joins TRBV19 and TRBJ1-3; D is uncertain. Trimming stripped 4 bases from V and 3 bases from J, with 1 base between. The CDR3 is 11 amino acids. From germline, CDR1 is LNHDA and CDR2 SQIVND (reference sequence). Using reference TRBV19 and TRBJ1-3 for the parts outside the CDR3, the full variable domain is DGGITQSPKYLFRKEGQNVTLSCEQNLNHDAMYWYRQDPGQGLRLIYYSQIVNDFQKGDIAEGYSVSREKKESFPLTVTSAQKNPTAFYLCASSNGNTIYFGEGSWLTVV.

Details on this clone: The junction does not match germline at one end; this may be a read error. The chain employs TRBV7-7 and TRBJ2-1, with 7 nucleotides matching TRBD1. Germline assignment: CDR1 SSHAT and CDR2 FNYEAQ (reference sequence). This CDR3 has 15 residues. This CDR3 reads CASSLRQGVNNEQFF. DNA of the CDR3: TGTGCTAGCAGCTTAAGACAGGGTGTCAACAATGAGCAGTTCTTC.

The gene calls are TRBV5-1 and TRBJ2-2; 10 nucleotides match TRBD2. Germline V lookup: CDR1 SGHRS, CDR2 YFSETQ. Trimming removed 2 bases from V and 5 bases from J; junction bases left unmatched: 9. The CDR3 spans 17 residues. CDR3 sequence (DNA): TGCGCCAGCAGCTTTTGGGCTAGCGGGAGTTATACCGGGGAGCTGTTTTTT. Translation: CASSFWASGSYTGELFF.

V gene TRBV19 combines with J gene TRBJ2-1; 7 bases align to TRBD1. Germline trimming cut 3 bases from V and 0 bases from J; bases unmatched to any gene: 8. This CDR3 region has 17 residues. CDR1 LNHDA and CDR2 SQIVND come from the germline V gene (reference sequence). DNA of the CDR3: TGTGCCAGTAGTATGCCACACAGGGGATTCTCCTACAATGAGCAGTTCTTC. It is translated as CASSMPHRGFSYNEQFF.

The chain employs TRBV5-1 and TRBJ1-2; D is perhaps TRBD1 (5 bases). Trimming pared 0 bases from V and 8 bases from J, leaving 17 bases between. This CDR3 contains 15 residues. Germline-derived CDR1 and CDR2 are SGHRS and YFSETQ. DNA for the CDR3: TGCGCCAGCAGCTTGGCCGGGGGTTCTAGAGAGGGCTACACCTTC. The encoded protein is CASSLAGGSREGYTF.

V gene TRBV19 combines with J gene TRBJ2-1; TRBD2 agrees at 15 bases. Germline V lookup: CDR1 LNHDA, CDR2 SQIVND (reference sequence). The V and J ends lost 1 base and 5 bases, in that order; junction bases with no gene match: 6. The CDR3 sequence is 18 residues long. The CDR3 loop reads CASSIVGLAGGWHNEQFF. For the CDR3, the DNA is TGTGCCAGTAGTATAGTCGGACTAGCGGGGGGGTGGCACAATGAGCAGTTCTTC.

The chain has TRBV9 and TRBJ1-4; 9 bases map to TRBD1. The trim removed 7 bases at V and 3 bases at J, leaving 16 bases unmatched. Germline V gene lookup returns CDR1 SGDLS and CDR2 YYNGEE. This CDR3 comprises 18 residues. The CDR3 DNA sequence: TGTGCCAGCGGTCCGTTTGGGACAGGGTTAGACTCTAATGAAAAACTGTTTTTT. This gives the protein CASGPFGTGLDSNEKLFF.

The V gene is TRBV19, the J gene TRBJ1-2; D gene unclear. The CDR3 sequence is 12 residues long. The germline gives CDR1 LNHDA, CDR2 SQIVND (reference sequence). Trimming removed 3 bases from V and 6 bases from J, with 8 bases in between. The CDR3 protein is CASSMTVNGYTF. DNA for the CDR3: TGTGCCAGTAGTATGACGGTTAATGGCTACACCTTC.

The chain employs TRBV11-3 and TRBJ2-7; weak D call: TRBD2 (5 bases). The CDR3 is 12 residues long. Per germline, CDR1 SGHNT and CDR2 YENEEA. V was clipped by 7 bases and J by 5 bases, with 12 bases between them. CDR3 nucleotide sequence: TGTGCCAGCATCCTGCCCGGGGACGAGCAGTACTTC. It specifies CASILPGDEQYF.

The gene calls are TRBV7-9 and TRBJ1-1; perhaps TRBD1 as D (5 bases). Germline V CDR1 and CDR2: SEHNR, FQNEAQ (reference sequence). Trimming stripped 0 bases from V and 1 base from J, with 18 bases between. The length of the CDR3 is 18 residues. This CDR3 reads CASSLAARWGLGNTEAFF. As DNA, the CDR3 is TGTGCCAGCAGCTTAGCAGCGCGGTGGGGCCTAGGGAACACTGAAGCTTTCTTT.